This T cell receptor (beta chain) is from a study of blood T cells in healthy people across ages. General study results and limits: Both higher diversity and more naive CD4+ cells marked long-lived donors when set against aged donors. Strong correlation linked observed beta diversity and percent naive T cells. Shifts in expanded clonotypes may have been confounded by donor CMV status, which was unknown.

Germline V gene lookup returns CDR1 SGHAT and CDR2 FQNNGV. This CDR3 is built from 17 residues. Trimming stripped 5 bases from V and 6 bases from J, with 24 bases between. Worth noting for this clonotype: Its specificity is unknown.

Combining a sample-barcoded 5' primer with a J-beta primer mix, a second PCR ran for about 7 to 11 cycles. A template-switch adaptor containing 12 random nucleotides labeled each cDNA molecule. From the 5' RACE reads, TCRdb called clonotypes with MiXCR, one entry per CDR3 protein. The sample shows 1.8 million or so distinct CDR3 sequences, around 42% of them seen only once. This TCR derives from a human donor in good health. The sample was blood. V and J are TRBV11-2 and TRBJ2-3; D could derive from TRBD1 or TRBD2 (5 bases each). The DNA for the CDR3 is TGTGCCAGCAGCCAAGGGGTGGGAGACCCCCCTTTGGATACGCAGTATTTT. Translating it yields CASSQGVGDPPLDTQYF.